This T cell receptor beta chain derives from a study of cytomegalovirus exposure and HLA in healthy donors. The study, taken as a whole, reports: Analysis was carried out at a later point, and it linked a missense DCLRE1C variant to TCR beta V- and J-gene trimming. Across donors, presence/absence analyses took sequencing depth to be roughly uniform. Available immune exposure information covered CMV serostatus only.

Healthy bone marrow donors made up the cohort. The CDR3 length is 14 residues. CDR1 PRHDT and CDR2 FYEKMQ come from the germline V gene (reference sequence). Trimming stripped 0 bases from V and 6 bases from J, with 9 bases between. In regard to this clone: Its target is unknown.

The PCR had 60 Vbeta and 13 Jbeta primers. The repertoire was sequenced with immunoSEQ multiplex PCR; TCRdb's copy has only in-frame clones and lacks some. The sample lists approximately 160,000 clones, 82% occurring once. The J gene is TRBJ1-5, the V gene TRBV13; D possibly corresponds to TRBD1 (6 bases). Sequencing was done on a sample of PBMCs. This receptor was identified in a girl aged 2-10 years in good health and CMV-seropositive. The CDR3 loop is CASSLGAGVQPQHF. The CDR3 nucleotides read TGTGCCAGCAGCTTAGGGGCAGGGGTTCAGCCCCAGCATTTT.